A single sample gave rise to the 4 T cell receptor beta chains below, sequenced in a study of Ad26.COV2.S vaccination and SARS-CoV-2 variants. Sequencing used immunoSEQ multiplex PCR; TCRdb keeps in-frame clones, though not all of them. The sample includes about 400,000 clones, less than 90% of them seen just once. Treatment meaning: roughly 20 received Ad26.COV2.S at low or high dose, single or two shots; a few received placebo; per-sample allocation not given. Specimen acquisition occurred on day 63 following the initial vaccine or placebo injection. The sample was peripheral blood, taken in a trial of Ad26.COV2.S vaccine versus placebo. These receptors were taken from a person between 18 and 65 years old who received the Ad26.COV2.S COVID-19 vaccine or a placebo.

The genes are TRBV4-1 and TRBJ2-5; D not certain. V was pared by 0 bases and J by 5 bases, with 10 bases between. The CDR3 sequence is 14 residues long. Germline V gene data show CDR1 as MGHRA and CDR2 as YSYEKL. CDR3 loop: CASSQDRGQETQYF. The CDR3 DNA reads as TGCGCCAGCAGCCAAGATCGAGGTCAGGAGACCCAGTACTTC.

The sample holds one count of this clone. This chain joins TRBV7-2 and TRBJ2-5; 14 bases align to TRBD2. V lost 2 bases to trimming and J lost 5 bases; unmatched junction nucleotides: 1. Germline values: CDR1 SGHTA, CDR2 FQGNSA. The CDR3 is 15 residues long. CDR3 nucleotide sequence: TGTGCCAGCAGCTTAAGACTAGCGGGGGGGGAGACCCAGTACTTC. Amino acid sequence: CASSLRLAGGETQYF.

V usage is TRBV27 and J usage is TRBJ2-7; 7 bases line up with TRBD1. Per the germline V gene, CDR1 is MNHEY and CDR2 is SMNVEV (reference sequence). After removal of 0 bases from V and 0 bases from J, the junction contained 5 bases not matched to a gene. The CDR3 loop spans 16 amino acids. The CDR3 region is CASSLSGQASSYEQYF. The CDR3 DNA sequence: TGTGCCAGCAGTTTATCTGGACAGGCAAGCTCCTACGAGCAGTACTTC.

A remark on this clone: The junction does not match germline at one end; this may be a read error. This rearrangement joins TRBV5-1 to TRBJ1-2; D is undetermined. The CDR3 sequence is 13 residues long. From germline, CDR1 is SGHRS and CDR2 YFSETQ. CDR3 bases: TGCGCCACCAGCCTGGACCCTAACTATGGCTACACCTTC. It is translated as CATSLDPNYGYTF.